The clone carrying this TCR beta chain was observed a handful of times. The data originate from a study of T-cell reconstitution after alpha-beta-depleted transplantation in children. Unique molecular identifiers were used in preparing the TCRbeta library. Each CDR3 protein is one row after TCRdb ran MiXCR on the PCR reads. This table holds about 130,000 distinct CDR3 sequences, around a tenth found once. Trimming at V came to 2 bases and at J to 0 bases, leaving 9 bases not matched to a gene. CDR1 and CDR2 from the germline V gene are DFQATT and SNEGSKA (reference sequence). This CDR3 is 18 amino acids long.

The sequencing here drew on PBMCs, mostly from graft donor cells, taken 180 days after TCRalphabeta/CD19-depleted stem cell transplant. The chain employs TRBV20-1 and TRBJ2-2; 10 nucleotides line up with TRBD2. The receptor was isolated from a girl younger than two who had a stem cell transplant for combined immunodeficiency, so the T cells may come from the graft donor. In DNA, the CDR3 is TGCAGTGCTAGATTTGTGTTTAGCGGGAGGACGAACACCGGGGAGCTGTTTTTT. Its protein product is CSARFVFSGRTNTGELFF.